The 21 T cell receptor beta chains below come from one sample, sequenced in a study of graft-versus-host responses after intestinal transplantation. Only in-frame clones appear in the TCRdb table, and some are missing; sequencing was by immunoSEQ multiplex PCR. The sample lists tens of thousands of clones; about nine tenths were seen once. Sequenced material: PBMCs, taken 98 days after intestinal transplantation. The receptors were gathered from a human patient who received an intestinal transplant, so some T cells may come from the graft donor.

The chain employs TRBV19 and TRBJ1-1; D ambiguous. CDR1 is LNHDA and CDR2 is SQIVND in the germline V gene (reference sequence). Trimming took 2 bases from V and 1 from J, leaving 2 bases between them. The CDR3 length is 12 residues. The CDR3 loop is CASSIQNTEAFF. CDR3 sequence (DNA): TGTGCCAGTAGTATACAGAACACTGAAGCTTTCTTT.

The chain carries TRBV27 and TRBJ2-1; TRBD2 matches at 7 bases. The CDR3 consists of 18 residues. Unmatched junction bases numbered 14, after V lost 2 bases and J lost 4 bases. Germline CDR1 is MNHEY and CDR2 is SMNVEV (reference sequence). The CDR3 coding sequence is TGTGCCAGCAGTTTACCCCCGGGAGGACCTCGTAGTTACAATGAGCAGTTCTTC. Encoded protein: CASSLPPGGPRSYNEQFF.

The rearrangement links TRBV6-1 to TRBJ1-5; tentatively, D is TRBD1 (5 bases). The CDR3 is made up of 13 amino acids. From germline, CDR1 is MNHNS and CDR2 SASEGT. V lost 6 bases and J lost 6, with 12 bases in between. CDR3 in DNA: TGTGCCAGCAGCCCCAGGGAGAGTCAGCCCCAGCATTTT. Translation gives CASSPRESQPQHF.

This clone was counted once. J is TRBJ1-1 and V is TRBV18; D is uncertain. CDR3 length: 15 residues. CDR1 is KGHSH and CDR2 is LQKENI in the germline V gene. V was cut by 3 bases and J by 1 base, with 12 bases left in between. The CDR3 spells CASSPGIRTNTEAFF. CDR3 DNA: TGTGCCAGCTCACCGGGTATCAGGACGAACACTGAAGCTTTCTTT.

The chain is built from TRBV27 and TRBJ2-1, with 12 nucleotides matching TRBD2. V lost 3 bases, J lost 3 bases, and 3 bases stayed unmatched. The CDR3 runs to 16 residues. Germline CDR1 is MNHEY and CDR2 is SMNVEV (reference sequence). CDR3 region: CASSFLTSGGYNEQFF. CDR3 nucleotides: TGTGCCAGCAGTTTTTTGACTAGCGGGGGCTACAATGAGCAGTTCTTC.

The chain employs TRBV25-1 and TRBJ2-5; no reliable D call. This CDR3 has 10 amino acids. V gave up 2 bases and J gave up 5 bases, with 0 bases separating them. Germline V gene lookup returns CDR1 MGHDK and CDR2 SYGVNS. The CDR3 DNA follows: TGTGCCAGCAGTGAAGAGACCCAGTACTTC. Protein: CASSEETQYF.

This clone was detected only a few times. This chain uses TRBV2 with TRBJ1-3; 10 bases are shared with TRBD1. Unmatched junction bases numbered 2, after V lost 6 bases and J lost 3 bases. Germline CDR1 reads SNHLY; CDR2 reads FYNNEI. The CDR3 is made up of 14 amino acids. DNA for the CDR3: TGTGCCAGCAGGACAGGGGGCGTTGGAAACACCATATATTTT. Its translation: CASRTGGVGNTIYF.

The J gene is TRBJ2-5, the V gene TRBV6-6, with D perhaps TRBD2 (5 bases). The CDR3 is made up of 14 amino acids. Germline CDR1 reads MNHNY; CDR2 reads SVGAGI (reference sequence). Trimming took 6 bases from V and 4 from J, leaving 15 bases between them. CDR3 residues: CASSPGVERETQYF. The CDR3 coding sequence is TGTGCCAGCAGCCCCGGGGTAGAGAGAGAGACCCAGTACTTC.

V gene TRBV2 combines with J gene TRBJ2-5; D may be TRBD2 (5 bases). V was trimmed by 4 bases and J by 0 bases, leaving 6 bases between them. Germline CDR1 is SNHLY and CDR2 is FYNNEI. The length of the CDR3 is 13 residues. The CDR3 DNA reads TGTGCCAGCAGTGCGGGGAACCAAGAGACCCAGTACTTC. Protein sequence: CASSAGNQETQYF.

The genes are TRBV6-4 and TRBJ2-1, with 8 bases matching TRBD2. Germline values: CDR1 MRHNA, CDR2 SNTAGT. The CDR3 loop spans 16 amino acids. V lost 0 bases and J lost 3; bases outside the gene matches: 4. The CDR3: CASSDSAAGGYNEQFF. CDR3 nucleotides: TGTGCCAGCAGTGACTCGGCGGCGGGGGGCTACAATGAGCAGTTCTTC.

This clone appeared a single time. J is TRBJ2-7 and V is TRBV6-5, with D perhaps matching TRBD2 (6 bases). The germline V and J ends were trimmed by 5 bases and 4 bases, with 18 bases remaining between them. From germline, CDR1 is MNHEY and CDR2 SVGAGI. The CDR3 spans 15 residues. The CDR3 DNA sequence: TGTGCCAGCAGTCCAGGACTACTGGGTTCTTACGAGCAGTACTTC. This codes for CASSPGLLGSYEQYF.

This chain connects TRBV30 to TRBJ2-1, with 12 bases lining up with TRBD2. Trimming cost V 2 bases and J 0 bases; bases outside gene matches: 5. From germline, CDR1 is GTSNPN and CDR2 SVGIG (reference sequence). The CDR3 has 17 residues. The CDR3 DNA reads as TGTGCCTGGAGTAGGCTAGCGGGAGGGTCCTCCTACAATGAGCAGTTCTTC. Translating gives CAWSRLAGGSSYNEQFF. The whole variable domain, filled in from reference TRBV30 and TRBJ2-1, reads SQTIHQWPATLVQPVGSPLSLECTVEGTSNPNLYWYRQAAGRGLQLLFYSVGIGQISSEVPQNLSASRPQDRQFILSSKKLLLSDSGFYLCAWSRLAGGSSYNEQFFGPGTRLTVL.

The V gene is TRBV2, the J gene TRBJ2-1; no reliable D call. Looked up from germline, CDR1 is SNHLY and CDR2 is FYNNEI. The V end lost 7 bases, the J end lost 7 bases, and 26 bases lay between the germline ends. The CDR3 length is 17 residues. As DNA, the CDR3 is TGTGCCAGCACCGGAATTTACACGGGTCACTTGGAGAATGAGCAGTTCTTC. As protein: CASTGIYTGHLENEQFF.

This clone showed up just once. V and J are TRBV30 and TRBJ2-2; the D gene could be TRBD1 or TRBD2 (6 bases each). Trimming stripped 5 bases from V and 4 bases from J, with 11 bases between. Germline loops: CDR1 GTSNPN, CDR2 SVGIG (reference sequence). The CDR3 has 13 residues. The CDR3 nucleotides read TGTGCCTGGCGCGGGACACCCACCGGGGAGCTGTTTTTT. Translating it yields CAWRGTPTGELFF.

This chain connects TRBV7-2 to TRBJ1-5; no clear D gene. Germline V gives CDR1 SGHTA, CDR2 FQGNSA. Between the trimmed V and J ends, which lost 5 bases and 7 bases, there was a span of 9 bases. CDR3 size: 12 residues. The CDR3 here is CASSAILQPQHF. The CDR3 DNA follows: TGTGCCAGCAGCGCGATATTGCAGCCCCAGCATTTT. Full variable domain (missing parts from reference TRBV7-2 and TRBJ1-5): GAGVSQSPSNKVTEKGKDVELRCDPISGHTALYWYRQSLGQGLEFLIYFQGNSAPDKSGLPSDRFSAERTGGSVSTLTIQRTQQEDSAVYLCASSAILQPQHFGDGTRLSIL.

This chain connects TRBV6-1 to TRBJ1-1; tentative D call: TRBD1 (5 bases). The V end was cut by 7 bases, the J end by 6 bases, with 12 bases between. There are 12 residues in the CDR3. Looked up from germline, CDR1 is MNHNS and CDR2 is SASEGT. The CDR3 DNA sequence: TGTGCCAGCAAATTCGGGGCCCCTGAAGCTTTCTTT. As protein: CASKFGAPEAFF.

For the CDR3, the DNA is TGTGCCAGCAGCTCCCGACTAGCGGGAGAGACCCAGTACTTC. Encoded protein: CASSSRLAGETQYF. The V and J genes are TRBV9 and TRBJ2-5, with TRBD2 matching over 10 bases. J gave up 4 bases and V 4 bases, and 4 bases lay outside the gene matches. The CDR3 loop spans 14 amino acids. The germline CDR1 and CDR2 sequences are SGDLS and YYNGEE.

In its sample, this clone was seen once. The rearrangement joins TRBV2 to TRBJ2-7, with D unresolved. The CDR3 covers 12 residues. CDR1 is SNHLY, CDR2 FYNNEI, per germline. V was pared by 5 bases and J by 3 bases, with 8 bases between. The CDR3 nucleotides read TGTGCCAGCAGTCCCTACCTCTACGAGCAGTACTTC. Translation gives CASSPYLYEQYF.

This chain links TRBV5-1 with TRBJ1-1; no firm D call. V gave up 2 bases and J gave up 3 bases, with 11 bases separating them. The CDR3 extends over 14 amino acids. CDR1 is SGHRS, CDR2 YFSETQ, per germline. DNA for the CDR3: TGCGCCAGCAGCTTTAGAGTTGGGGACACTGAAGCTTTCTTT. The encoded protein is CASSFRVGDTEAFF. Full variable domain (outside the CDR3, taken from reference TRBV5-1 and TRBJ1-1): KAGVTQTPRYLIKTRGQQVTLSCSPISGHRSVSWYQQTPGQGLQFLFEYFSETQRNKGNFPGRFSGRQFSNSRSEMNVSTLELGDSALYLCASSFRVGDTEAFFGQGTRLTVV.

The CDR3 DNA follows: TGCGCCAGCAGTGAGGAATGGGGGGCCAAAAACATTCAGTACTTC. This encodes CASSEEWGAKNIQYF. The chain joins TRBV10-2 to TRBJ2-4; possibly TRBD1 or TRBD2 for D (5 bases each). CDR1 WSHSY and CDR2 SAAADI come from the germline V gene. The CDR3 is made up of 15 amino acids. Trimming took 2 bases from V and 1 from J, leaving 9 bases between them.

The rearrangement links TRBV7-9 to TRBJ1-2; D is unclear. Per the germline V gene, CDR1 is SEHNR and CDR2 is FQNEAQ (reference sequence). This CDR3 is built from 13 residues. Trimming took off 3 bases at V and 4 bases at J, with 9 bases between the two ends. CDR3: CASSFSSPYGYTF. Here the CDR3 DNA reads TGTGCCAGCAGCTTTTCTAGCCCCTATGGCTACACCTTC.